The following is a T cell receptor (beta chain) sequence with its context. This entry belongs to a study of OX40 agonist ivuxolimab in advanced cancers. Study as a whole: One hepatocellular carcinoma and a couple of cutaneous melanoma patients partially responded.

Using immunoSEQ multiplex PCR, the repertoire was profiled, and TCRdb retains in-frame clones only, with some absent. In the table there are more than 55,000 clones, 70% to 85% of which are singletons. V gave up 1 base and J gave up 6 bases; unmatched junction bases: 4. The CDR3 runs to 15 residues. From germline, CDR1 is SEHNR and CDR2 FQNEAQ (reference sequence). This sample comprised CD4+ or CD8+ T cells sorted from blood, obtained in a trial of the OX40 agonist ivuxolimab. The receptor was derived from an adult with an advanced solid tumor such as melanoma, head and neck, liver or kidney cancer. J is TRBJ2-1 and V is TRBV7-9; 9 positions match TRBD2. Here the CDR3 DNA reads TGTGCCAGCAGCTTAGACGGCGGGAGGGGCAATGAGCAGTTCTTC. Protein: CASSLDGGRGNEQFF.